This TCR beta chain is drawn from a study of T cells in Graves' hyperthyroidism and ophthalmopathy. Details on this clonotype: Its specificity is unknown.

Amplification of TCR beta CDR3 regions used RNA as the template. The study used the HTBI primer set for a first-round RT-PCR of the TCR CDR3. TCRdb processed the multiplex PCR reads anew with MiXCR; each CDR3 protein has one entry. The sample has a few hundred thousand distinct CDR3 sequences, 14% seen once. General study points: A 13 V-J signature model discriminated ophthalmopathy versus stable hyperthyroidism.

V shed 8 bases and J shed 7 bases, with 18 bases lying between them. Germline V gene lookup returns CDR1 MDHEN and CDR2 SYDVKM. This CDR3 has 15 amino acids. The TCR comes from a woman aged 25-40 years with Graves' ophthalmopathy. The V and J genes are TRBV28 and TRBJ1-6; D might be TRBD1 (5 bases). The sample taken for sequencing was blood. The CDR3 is CASYPPAGRNSPLHF. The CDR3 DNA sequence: TGTGCCAGCTACCCCCCGGCAGGGAGAAATTCACCCCTCCACTTT.